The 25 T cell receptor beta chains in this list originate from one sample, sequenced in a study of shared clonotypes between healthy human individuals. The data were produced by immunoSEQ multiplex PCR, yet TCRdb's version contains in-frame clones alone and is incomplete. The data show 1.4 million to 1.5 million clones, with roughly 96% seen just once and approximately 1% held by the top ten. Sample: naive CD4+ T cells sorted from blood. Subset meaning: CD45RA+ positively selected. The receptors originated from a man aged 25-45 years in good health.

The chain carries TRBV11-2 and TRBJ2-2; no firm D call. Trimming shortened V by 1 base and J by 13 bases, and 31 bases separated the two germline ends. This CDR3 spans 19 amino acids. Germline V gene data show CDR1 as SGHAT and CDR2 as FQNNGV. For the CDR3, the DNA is TGTGCCAGCAGCTTAGTATGGAATCGGGTTTTCAAAACACCGGGTGGGCTGTTTTTT. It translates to CASSLVWNRVFKTPGGLFF. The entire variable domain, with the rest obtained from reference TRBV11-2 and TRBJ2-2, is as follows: EAGVAQSPRYKIIEKRQSVAFWCNPISGHATLYWYQQILGQGPKLLIQFQNNGVVDDSQLPKDRFSAERLKGVDSTLKIQPAKLEDSAVYLCASSLVWNRVFKTPGGLFFGEGSRLTVL.

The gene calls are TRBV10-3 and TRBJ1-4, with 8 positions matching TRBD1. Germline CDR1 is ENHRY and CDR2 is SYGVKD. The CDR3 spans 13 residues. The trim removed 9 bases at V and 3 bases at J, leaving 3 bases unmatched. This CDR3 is CAMRTGPNEKLFF. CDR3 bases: TGTGCCATGAGGACAGGGCCTAATGAAAAACTGTTTTTT.

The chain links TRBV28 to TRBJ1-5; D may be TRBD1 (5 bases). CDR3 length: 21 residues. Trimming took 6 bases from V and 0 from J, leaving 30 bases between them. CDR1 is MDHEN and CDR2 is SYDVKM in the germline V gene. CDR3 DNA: TGTGCCAGCAGCCCACCACGACAGAAATTATCCTCATACTATAGCAATCAGCCCCAGCATTTT. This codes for CASSPPRQKLSSYYSNQPQHF.

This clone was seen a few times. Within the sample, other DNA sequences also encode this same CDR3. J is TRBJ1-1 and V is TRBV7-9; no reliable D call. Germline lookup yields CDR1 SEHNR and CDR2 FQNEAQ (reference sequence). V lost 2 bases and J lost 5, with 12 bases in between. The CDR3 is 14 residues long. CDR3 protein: CASSLTGRVTEAFF. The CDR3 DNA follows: TGTGCCAGCAGCTTAACGGGAAGAGTGACTGAAGCTTTCTTT.

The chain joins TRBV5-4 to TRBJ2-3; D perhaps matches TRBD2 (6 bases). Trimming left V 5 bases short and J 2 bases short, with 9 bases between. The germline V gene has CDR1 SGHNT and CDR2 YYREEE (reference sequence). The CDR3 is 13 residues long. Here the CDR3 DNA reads TGTGCCAGCAGTGGGGACTTCACAGATACGCAGTATTTT. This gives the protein CASSGDFTDTQYF. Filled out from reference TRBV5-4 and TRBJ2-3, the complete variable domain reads ETGVTQSPTHLIKTRGQQVTLRCSSQSGHNTVSWYQQALGQGPQFIFQYYREEENGRGNFPPRFSGLQFPNYSSELNVNALELDDSALYLCASSGDFTDTQYFGPGTRLTVL.

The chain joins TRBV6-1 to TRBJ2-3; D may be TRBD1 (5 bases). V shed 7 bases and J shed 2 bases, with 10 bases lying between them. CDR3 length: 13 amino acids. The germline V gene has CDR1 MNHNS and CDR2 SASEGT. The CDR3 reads CASIKQDTDTQYF. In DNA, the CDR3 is TGTGCCAGCATTAAACAGGACACAGATACGCAGTATTTT.

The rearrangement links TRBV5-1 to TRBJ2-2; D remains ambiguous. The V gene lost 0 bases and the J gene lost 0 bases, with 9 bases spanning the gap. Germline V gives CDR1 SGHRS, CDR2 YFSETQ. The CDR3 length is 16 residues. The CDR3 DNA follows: TGCGCCAGCAGCTTGGAACCAGGCGCGAACACCGGGGAGCTGTTTTTT. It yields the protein CASSLEPGANTGELFF.

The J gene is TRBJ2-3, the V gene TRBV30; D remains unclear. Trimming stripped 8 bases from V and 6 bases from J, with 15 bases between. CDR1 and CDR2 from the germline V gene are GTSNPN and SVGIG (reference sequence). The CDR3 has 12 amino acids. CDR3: CAARLLGDTQYF. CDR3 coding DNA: TGTGCCGCACGACTTTTAGGTGATACGCAGTATTTT. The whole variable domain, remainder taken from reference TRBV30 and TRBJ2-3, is SQTIHQWPATLVQPVGSPLSLECTVEGTSNPNLYWYRQAAGRGLQLLFYSVGIGQISSEVPQNLSASRPQDRQFILSSKKLLLSDSGFYLCAARLLGDTQYFGPGTRLTVL.

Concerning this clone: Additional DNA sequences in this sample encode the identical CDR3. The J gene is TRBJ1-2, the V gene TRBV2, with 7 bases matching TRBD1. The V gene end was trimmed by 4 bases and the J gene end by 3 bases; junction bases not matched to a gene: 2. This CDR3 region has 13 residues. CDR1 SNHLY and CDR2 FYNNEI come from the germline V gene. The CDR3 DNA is TGTGCCAGCAGTGGGACAGGCGACTATGGCTACACCTTC. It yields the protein CASSGTGDYGYTF.

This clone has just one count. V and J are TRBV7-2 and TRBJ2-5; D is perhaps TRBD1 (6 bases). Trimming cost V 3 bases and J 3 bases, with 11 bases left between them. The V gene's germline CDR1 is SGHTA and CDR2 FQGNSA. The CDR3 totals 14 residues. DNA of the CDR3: TGTGCCAGCAGCTTGGGACATGTGAAAGAGACCCAGTACTTC. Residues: CASSLGHVKETQYF. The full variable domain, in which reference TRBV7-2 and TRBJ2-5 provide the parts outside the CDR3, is GAGVSQSPSNKVTEKGKDVELRCDPISGHTALYWYRQSLGQGLEFLIYFQGNSAPDKSGLPSDRFSAERTGGSVSTLTIQRTQQEDSAVYLCASSLGHVKETQYFGPGTRLLVL.

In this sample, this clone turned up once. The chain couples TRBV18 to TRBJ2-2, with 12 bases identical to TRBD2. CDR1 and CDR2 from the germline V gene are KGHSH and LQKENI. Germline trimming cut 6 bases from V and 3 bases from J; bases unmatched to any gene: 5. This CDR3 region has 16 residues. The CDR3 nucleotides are TGTGCCAGCTCGCCGACTAGCGGGAGAGACACCGGGGAGCTGTTTTTT. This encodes CASSPTSGRDTGELFF.

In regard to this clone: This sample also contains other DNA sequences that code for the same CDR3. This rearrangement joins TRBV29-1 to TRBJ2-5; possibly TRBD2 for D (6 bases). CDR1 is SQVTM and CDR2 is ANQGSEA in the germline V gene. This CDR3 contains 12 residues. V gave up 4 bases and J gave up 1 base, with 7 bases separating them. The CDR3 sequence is CSVAGGQETQYF. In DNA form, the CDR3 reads TGCAGCGTTGCCGGGGGCCAAGAGACCCAGTACTTC.

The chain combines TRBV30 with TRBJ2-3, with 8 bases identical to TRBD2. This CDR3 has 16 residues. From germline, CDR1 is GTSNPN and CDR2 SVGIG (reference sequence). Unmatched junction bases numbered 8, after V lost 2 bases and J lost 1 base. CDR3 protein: CAWSNGAGVGTDTQYF. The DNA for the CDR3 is TGTGCCTGGAGTAACGGAGCGGGAGTTGGCACAGATACGCAGTATTTT.

The CDR3 nucleotides are TGTGCCAGCAGTGAAATCCGAAGTTCCTACAATGAGCAGTTCTTC. Protein: CASSEIRSSYNEQFF. The chain recombines TRBV2 with TRBJ2-1; no firm D call. Trimming stripped 2 bases from V and 1 base from J, with 9 bases between. This CDR3 has 15 amino acids. CDR1 and CDR2 from the germline V gene are SNHLY and FYNNEI.

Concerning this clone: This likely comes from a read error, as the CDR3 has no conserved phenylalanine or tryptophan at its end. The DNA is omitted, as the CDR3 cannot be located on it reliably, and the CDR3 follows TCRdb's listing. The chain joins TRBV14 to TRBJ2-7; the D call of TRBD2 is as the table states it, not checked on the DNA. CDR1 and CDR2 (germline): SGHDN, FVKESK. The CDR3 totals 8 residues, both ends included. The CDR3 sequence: CASSQSGG.

CDR3 sequence reads: CASSIGNRGRDEQFF. CDR3 nucleotide sequence: TGTGCCAGTAGTATAGGCAACAGGGGGCGCGATGAGCAGTTCTTC. This chain joins TRBV19 and TRBJ2-1; 9 nucleotides align to TRBD1. Per germline, CDR1 LNHDA and CDR2 SQIVND (reference sequence). CDR3 length: 15 amino acids. V dropped 1 base and J dropped 8; count of bases not matched to a gene: 6.

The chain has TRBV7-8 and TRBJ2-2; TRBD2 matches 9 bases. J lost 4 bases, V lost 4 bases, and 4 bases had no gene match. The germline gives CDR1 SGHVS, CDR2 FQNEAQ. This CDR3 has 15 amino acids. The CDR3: CASSSRLAVTGELFF. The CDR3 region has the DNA TGTGCCAGCAGCTCCCGACTAGCGGTCACCGGGGAGCTGTTTTTT.

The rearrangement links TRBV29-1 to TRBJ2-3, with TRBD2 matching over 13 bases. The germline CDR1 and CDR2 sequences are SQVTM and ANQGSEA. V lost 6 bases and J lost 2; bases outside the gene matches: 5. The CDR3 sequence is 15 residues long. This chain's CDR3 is CSVSGLAGNTDTQYF. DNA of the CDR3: TGCAGCGTATCGGGACTAGCGGGGAACACAGATACGCAGTATTTT.

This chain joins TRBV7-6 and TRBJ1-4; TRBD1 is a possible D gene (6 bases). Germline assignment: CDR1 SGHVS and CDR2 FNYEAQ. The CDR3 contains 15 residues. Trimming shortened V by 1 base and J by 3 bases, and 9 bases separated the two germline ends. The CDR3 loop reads CASSLVAGANEKLFF. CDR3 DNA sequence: TGTGCCAGCAGCTTAGTAGCAGGGGCTAATGAAAAACTGTTTTTT.

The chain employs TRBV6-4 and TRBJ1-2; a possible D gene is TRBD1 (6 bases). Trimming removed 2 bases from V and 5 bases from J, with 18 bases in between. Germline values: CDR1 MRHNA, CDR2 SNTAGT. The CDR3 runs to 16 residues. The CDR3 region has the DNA TGTGCCAGCAGTGACCCGGGGGGGCCTCCCCCATATGGCTACACCTTC. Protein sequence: CASSDPGGPPPYGYTF.

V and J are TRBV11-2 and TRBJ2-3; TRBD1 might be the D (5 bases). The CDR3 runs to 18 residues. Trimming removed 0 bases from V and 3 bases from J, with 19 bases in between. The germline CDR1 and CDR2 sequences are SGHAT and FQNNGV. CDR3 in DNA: TGTGCCAGCAGCTTAGATTCTCTCTTCAGGGTGGGTACAGATACGCAGTATTTT. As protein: CASSLDSLFRVGTDTQYF.

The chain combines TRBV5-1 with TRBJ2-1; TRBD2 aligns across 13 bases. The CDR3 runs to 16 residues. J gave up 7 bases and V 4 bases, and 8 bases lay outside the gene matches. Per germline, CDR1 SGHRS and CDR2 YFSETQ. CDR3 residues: CASSPPTSGRGNEQFF. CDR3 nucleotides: TGCGCCAGCAGCCCGCCCACTAGCGGGAGGGGAAATGAGCAGTTCTTC. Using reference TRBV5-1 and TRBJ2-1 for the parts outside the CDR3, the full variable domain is KAGVTQTPRYLIKTRGQQVTLSCSPISGHRSVSWYQQTPGQGLQFLFEYFSETQRNKGNFPGRFSGRQFSNSRSEMNVSTLELGDSALYLCASSPPTSGRGNEQFFGPGTRLTVL.

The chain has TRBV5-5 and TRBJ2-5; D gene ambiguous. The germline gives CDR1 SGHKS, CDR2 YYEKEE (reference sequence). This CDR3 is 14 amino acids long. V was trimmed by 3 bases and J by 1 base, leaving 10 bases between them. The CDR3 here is CASSSSILQETQYF. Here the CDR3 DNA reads TGTGCCAGCAGCTCTTCTATACTCCAAGAGACCCAGTACTTC.

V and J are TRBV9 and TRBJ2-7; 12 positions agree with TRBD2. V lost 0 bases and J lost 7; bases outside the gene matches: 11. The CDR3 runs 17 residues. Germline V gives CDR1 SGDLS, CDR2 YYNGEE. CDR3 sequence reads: CASSVGVLAGGAGEQYF. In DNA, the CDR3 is TGTGCCAGCAGCGTAGGGGTACTAGCGGGAGGCGCGGGGGAGCAGTACTTC.

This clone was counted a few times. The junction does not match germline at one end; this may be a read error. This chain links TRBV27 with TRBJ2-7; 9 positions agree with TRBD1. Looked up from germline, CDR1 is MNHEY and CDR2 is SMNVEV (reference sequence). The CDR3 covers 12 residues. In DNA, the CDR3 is TGTGCCAGCAGTCCAAACAGGGGGCCCCTGAGCTTC. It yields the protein CASSPNRGPLSF.